These T cell receptor beta chains were read from a single sample in a study of a mutant IDH1 vaccine in newly diagnosed glioma. Only in-frame clones appear in the TCRdb table, and some are missing; sequencing was by immunoSEQ multiplex PCR. Here the sample spans 85,000 to 100,000 clones, around 80% being singletons. This specimen consisted of PBMCs, obtained from a glioma patient treated with radiotherapy, temozolomide or both. These receptors were obtained from a man aged 40-49 years with glioma. Each CDR3 is given with its conserved first and last residue. The D gene is left open where the match is weak. Not every row has a clone size; where given, it reads once, few, many or a size class.

clone_size	d_call	v_call	j_call	cdr3_aa	cdr3_nt
.	TRBD2	TRBV19	TRBJ2-2	CASRGAGVKAGELFF	TGTGCCAGTAGAGGGGCGGGAGTTAAGGCCGGGGAGCTGTTTTTT
.	.	TRBV2	TRBJ1-4	CASTGGRATNEKLFF	TGTGCCAGCACCGGGGGCCGGGCAACTAATGAAAAACTGTTTTTT
.	TRBD1	TRBV5-1	TRBJ2-5	CASSLVLGQGKGETQYF	TGCGCCAGCAGCTTGGTTCTGGGACAGGGGAAGGGGGAGACCCAGTACTTC
.	TRBD1	TRBV18	TRBJ1-4	CASSPSGQANEKLFF	TGTGCCAGCTCGCCCTCCGGACAGGCTAATGAAAAACTGTTTTTT
.	.	TRBV7-9	TRBJ2-5	CASSYYPQGMDRETQYF	TGTGCCAGCAGCTATTACCCCCAGGGAATGGACAGAGAGACCCAGTACTTC
.	TRBD1	TRBV11-2	TRBJ1-2	CASSSGARGLRGYGYTF	TGTGCCAGCAGCTCTGGTGCCAGGGGGCTGAGAGGCTATGGCTACACCTTC
few	.	TRBV19	TRBJ1-5	CATRGPQYQPQHF	TGTGCCACCCGGGGACCCCAATATCAGCCCCAGCATTTT
.	.	TRBV4-3	TRBJ2-7	CASSSNRAGYEQYF	TGCGCCAGCAGCTCAAACAGGGCCGGCTACGAGCAGTACTTC
.	.	TRBV2	TRBJ2-1	CASSEDIQDYNEQFF	TGTGCCAGCAGTGAGGACATACAGGATTACAATGAGCAGTTCTTC
.	.	TRBV11-2	TRBJ2-7	CASSPPPASYEQYF	TGTGCCAGCAGTCCGCCTCCGGCCTCCTACGAGCAGTACTTC
.	.	TRBV5-4	TRBJ2-7	CASSLGVQGSYEQYF	TGTGCCAGCAGCTTGGGGGTTCAGGGGTCCTACGAGCAGTACTTC
.	.	TRBV9	TRBJ1-1	CASKQGRPNTEAFF	TGTGCCAGCAAGCAGGGCAGGCCGAACACTGAAGCTTTCTTT
.	.	TRBV6-1	TRBJ1-4	CASSEFLGRLNEKLFF	TGTGCCAGCAGTGAATTTCTGGGGAGACTTAATGAAAAACTGTTTTTT
.	.	TRBV29-1	TRBJ2-4	CSVRTVKNIQYF	TGCAGCGTTCGGACAGTAAAAAACATTCAGTACTTC
few	.	TRBV30	TRBJ1-2	CAWSVRARLRSWDYGYTF	TGTGCCTGGAGTGTACGGGCTAGGCTCCGGAGTTGGGACTATGGCTACACCTTC
.	.	TRBV11-3	TRBJ2-1	CASSWTQGPYNEQFF	TGTGCCAGCAGCTGGACACAGGGACCCTACAATGAGCAGTTCTTC
few	.	TRBV28	TRBJ1-2	CASSLLGGAGYTF	TGTGCCAGCAGTTTATTGGGAGGGGCCGGCTACACCTTC
.	TRBD1	TRBV5-4	TRBJ2-7	CASSLQGSSYEQYF	TGTGCCAGCAGCTTACAGGGGTCTTCCTACGAGCAGTACTTC